This TCR beta chain was identified during a study of CD8+ T cells in alopecia areata. Study-wide context: Tofacitinib exposure lasted 6 to 18 months, followed by 6 months off drug. Percent of scalp involved defined treated patients' severity scores.

Study-level findings and limits: Compared with normal scalp, lesional scalp had higher clonality and more expanded CD8+ clones. Patients displayed less clarity in TCR sharing than mice, a finding possibly related to HLA.

RNA was extracted and reverse transcribed into cDNA as the sequencing template. Assay: immunoSEQ multiplex PCR; the TCRdb copy retains only in-frame clones and omits some. Among around 99,000 clones listed, over 80% were seen once. Stated treatment: oral pan-JAK inhibitor, 5-10 mg twice daily. With regard to this clone: As yet, its antigen is unknown.

The specimen comprised CD8+ T cells sorted from blood, sampled at week 24, from a patient treated with tofacitinib. This TCR derives from a human donor with alopecia areata.

This CDR3 is CASRQKGAAYEQYF. DNA of the CDR3: TGTGCCAGCAGACAAAAGGGGGCGGCCTACGAGCAGTACTTC. The rearrangement links TRBV27 to TRBJ2-7; 7 nucleotides align to TRBD1. Looked up from germline, CDR1 is MNHEY and CDR2 is SMNVEV (reference sequence). The CDR3 sequence is 14 residues long. The V segment lost 6 bases and the J segment 2 bases; nucleotides outside the gene matches: 7.